The 25 T cell receptor beta chains below come from one sample, sequenced in a study of regulatory T cells in long-lasting Graves disease. Assembly of TCR beta libraries relied on iRepertoire HTBI primers together with Arm-PCR of CDR3 regions. TCRdb re-called the multiplex PCR reads through MiXCR, storing one row per CDR3 protein. The sample contains some 400,000 distinct CDR3 sequences, about 15% of which appear only once. Time point noted: newly diagnosed GD, antithyroid drugs for less than 3 months. Generation of the TCR library employed RNA extracted from PBMCs. The sample was also reused in another study, on T cells in Graves' hyperthyroidism and ophthalmopathy.

The material was peripheral blood mononuclear cells (PBMCs), obtained at new diagnosis, from a patient treated with antithyroid drugs. The receptors here all came from a woman aged 25 to 39 with Graves disease.

Comment on this clonotype: Germline is not matched at one junction end, which may reflect a read error. The chain carries TRBV6-2 or TRBV6-3 and TRBJ2-3, with D possibly TRBD2 on 6 matching bases. The CDR3 loop spans 18 amino acids. Looked up from germline, CDR1 is MNHEY and CDR2 is SVGEGT. Here the CDR3 DNA reads TGTGCCAGCAGTTACTTGCAGCGGTCGGGGGAGAGCACAGATGCGCAGTATTTT. Residues: CASSYLQRSGESTDAQYF.

The V call is TRBV18, the J call TRBJ1-5; D perhaps matches TRBD1 (5 bases). The V gene lost 1 base and the J gene lost 2 bases, with 9 bases spanning the gap. The CDR3 loop spans 15 amino acids. Germline V lookup: CDR1 KGHSH, CDR2 LQKENI. The DNA of the CDR3 is TGTGCCAGCTCACCACGGGGGGAAGGCAATCAGCCCCAGCATTTT. It translates to CASSPRGEGNQPQHF.

This clonotype was observed many times. The genes are TRBV12-3 or TRBV12-4 and TRBJ2-6, with D possibly being TRBD1 (5 bases). V was shortened by 6 bases and J by 0 bases, with 12 bases between the two germline ends. There are 16 residues in the CDR3. CDR3 in DNA: TGTGCCAGCAGCAAGGACATCCGCTCTGGGGCCAACGTCCTGACTTTC. Protein sequence: CASSKDIRSGANVLTF.

In its sample, this clonotype was seen many times. The chain couples TRBV20-1 to TRBJ2-1; TRBD2 agrees at 10 bases. The CDR3 consists of 16 residues. The V segment lost 3 bases and the J segment 12 bases; nucleotides outside the gene matches: 17. Germline V gene lookup returns CDR1 DFQATT and CDR2 SNEGSKA (reference sequence). The CDR3 sequence: CSASQPASSGSRVQFF. The CDR3 nucleotides are TGCAGTGCTAGCCAACCCGCCTCTAGCGGGAGTAGAGTGCAGTTCTTC.

This clonotype has at least ten counts. The V and J genes are TRBV2 and TRBJ1-5; 7 nucleotides align to TRBD1. The CDR3 is made up of 15 amino acids. Germline CDR1 and CDR2: SNHLY and FYNNEI. V was clipped by 1 base and J by 4 bases; unmatched bases: 4. CDR3 in DNA: TGTGCCAGCAGTGAAGGGGGACAGAGGAATCAGCCCCAGCATTTT. Protein: CASSEGGQRNQPQHF.

This clonotype appeared a few times. CDR3 residues: CASSVGGGMGNEQFF. For the CDR3, the DNA is TGTGCCAGCAGCGTAGGGGGGGGAATGGGCAATGAGCAGTTCTTC. The V and J genes are TRBV9 and TRBJ2-1, with 7 bases lining up with TRBD2. From germline, CDR1 is SGDLS and CDR2 YYNGEE. This CDR3 spans 15 amino acids. V trimming: 0 bases; J trimming: 6 bases; junction bases outside the gene matches: 6.

This clonotype was seen more than once but under ten times. The J gene is TRBJ1-4, the V gene TRBV6-2 or TRBV6-3; possibly TRBD1 for D (6 bases). This CDR3 contains 16 residues. Looked up from germline, CDR1 is MNHEY and CDR2 is SVGEGT. Trimming removed 5 bases from V and 7 bases from J, with 20 bases in between. The CDR3 nucleotides are TGTGCCAGCAGTCATGGGGGGGGTCGAGGGGGTGAAAAACTGTTTTTT. Protein sequence: CASSHGGGRGGEKLFF.

This clonotype was observed at least ten times. J is TRBJ1-2 and V is TRBV3-1; D remains ambiguous. The CDR3 sequence is 14 residues long. The V and J ends lost 4 bases and 8 bases respectively, with 17 bases between them. Per the germline V gene, CDR1 is LGHDT and CDR2 is YNNKEL (reference sequence). Here the CDR3 DNA reads TGTGCCAGCAGCCCCGCCCGAGGGTTTTGGGGCTACACCTTC. Protein: CASSPARGFWGYTF.

The chain uses TRBV5-1 and TRBJ2-5; 12 nucleotides match TRBD1. The CDR3 runs to 16 residues. Losses at the gene ends were 4 bases for V and 6 bases for J; bases not matched to a gene: 10. Germline V gives CDR1 SGHRS, CDR2 YFSETQ. The CDR3 reads CASSVEGQGARKTQYF. In DNA form, the CDR3 reads TGCGCCAGCAGCGTCGAGGGACAGGGGGCGAGGAAGACCCAGTACTTC.

This clonotype was counted many times. The V and J genes are TRBV2 and TRBJ2-2; D call uncertain. Germline V CDR1 and CDR2: SNHLY, FYNNEI. This CDR3 contains 12 residues. V lost 6 bases and J 6 bases, leaving 8 bases between the germline ends. CDR3 in DNA: TGTGCCAGCAGGTCGGAGTCCGGGGAGCTGTTTTTT. Translation: CASRSESGELFF.

Only a few counts were recorded for this clonotype. The CDR3 protein is CSAWTSGRNEQFF. As DNA, the CDR3 is TGCAGTGCTTGGACTAGCGGGAGGAATGAGCAGTTCTTC. The rearrangement links TRBV20-1 to TRBJ2-1; 14 nucleotides agree with TRBD2. Trimming took 5 bases from V and 7 from J; bases not matched to a gene: 1. The germline CDR1 and CDR2 sequences are DFQATT and SNEGSKA (reference sequence). This CDR3 is 13 amino acids long.

This clonotype showed up many times. The rearrangement joins TRBV7-9 to TRBJ1-2; the D is unclear. V lost 4 bases to trimming and J lost 2 bases, with 8 bases between them. This CDR3 comprises 13 residues. Germline V CDR1 and CDR2: SEHNR, FQNEAQ (reference sequence). CDR3 protein: CASSSTRNYGYTF. The CDR3 coding sequence is TGTGCCAGCAGCTCGACACGGAACTATGGCTACACCTTC.

This clonotype has a count of ten or more. The chain carries TRBV2 and TRBJ2-7, with a tentative D call TRBD2 (5 bases). This CDR3 has 12 residues. CDR1 is SNHLY and CDR2 is FYNNEI in the germline V gene. The germline V and J ends were trimmed by 8 bases and 6 bases, with 14 bases remaining between them. For the CDR3, the DNA is TGTGCCAGCTGGAGGACGCCGAGCGAGCAGTACTTC. Its protein product is CASWRTPSEQYF.

This clonotype was counted many times. The chain carries TRBV6-5 and TRBJ2-7, with D hard to call. This CDR3 region has 16 residues. Trimming took 2 bases from V and 1 from J, leaving 15 bases between them. Germline CDR1 and CDR2: MNHEY and SVGAGI. The CDR3 is CASSYGPAASSYEQYF. The CDR3 coding sequence is TGTGCCAGCAGTTACGGCCCTGCCGCTAGTTCCTACGAGCAGTACTTC.

This clonotype was seen at least ten times. The V and J genes are TRBV18 and TRBJ2-1; tentatively, D is TRBD1 (5 bases). CDR1 and CDR2 (germline): KGHSH, LQKENI. The CDR3 sequence is 12 residues long. V shed 8 bases and J shed 7 bases, with 12 bases lying between them. CDR3 coding DNA: TGTGCCAGCAGTCCGCAGGGTAATGAGCAGTTCTTC. Encoded protein: CASSPQGNEQFF.

This clonotype has a count of ten or more. The chain carries TRBV13 and TRBJ2-7; 7 nucleotides align to TRBD2. The CDR3 is made up of 16 amino acids. The germline CDR1 and CDR2 sequences are PRHDT and FYEKMQ (reference sequence). The V gene end was trimmed by 0 bases and the J gene end by 6 bases; junction bases not matched to a gene: 11. The DNA for the CDR3 is TGTGCCAGCAGCTTAGGCGAACGGGAGGTACGGGGCGAGCAGTACTTC. Residues: CASSLGEREVRGEQYF.

In its sample, this clonotype was seen many times. This chain joins TRBV2 and TRBJ2-7; 10 bases fit TRBD1. This CDR3 comprises 15 residues. Germline values: CDR1 SNHLY, CDR2 FYNNEI. The J segment lost 0 bases and the V segment lost 6 bases, leaving 5 bases of the junction unmatched. CDR3 in DNA: TGTGCCAGCAGGACGGACAGGGGGAGCTCCTACGAGCAGTACTTC. Translated, it gives CASRTDRGSSYEQYF.

This clonotype was seen at least ten times. The CDR3 coding sequence is TGTGCCAGCCTGGCGTCCTACGAGCAGTACTTC. As protein: CASLASYEQYF. This sequence joins TRBV2 and TRBJ2-7; no definite D call. The CDR3 has 11 residues. V lost 8 bases to trimming and J lost 1 base, with 6 bases between them. Germline values: CDR1 SNHLY, CDR2 FYNNEI.

In this sample, this clonotype turned up a few times. The chain recombines TRBV19 with TRBJ1-1; TRBD1 is a possible D gene (5 bases). There are 14 residues in the CDR3. V was cut by 3 bases and J by 1 base, with 9 bases left in between. CDR1 and CDR2 (germline): LNHDA, SQIVND (reference sequence). The chain's CDR3 is CASSMGTPNTEAFF. Written as DNA, the CDR3 is TGTGCCAGTAGTATGGGGACCCCGAACACTGAAGCTTTCTTT.

This clonotype was seen more than once but under ten times. This chain uses TRBV25-1 with TRBJ2-7; 8 bases agree with TRBD1. V shed 1 base and J 4 bases; nucleotides not matched to a gene: 0. Looked up from germline, CDR1 is MGHDK and CDR2 is SYGVNS. The CDR3 length is 13 residues. CDR3 coding DNA: TGTGCCAGCAGTGAATGGGACAGGTACGAGCAGTACTTC. It yields the protein CASSEWDRYEQYF.

This clonotype has ten or more counts. J is TRBJ2-7 and V is TRBV12-3 or TRBV12-4, with D possibly being TRBD1 or TRBD2 (5 bases each). V was clipped by 5 bases and J by 0 bases, with 14 bases between them. The CDR3 consists of 15 residues. CDR3 nucleotides: TGTGCCAGCAGTAGGGGACCAGGGTACTCCTACGAGCAGTACTTC. As protein: CASSRGPGYSYEQYF.

This chain connects TRBV9 to TRBJ2-2, with D possibly TRBD2 on 6 matching bases. V was shortened by 2 bases and J by 4 bases, with 9 bases between the two germline ends. The CDR3 runs to 14 residues. Germline CDR1 and CDR2: SGDLS and YYNGEE. The CDR3 sequence is CASSVGGGTGELFF. The DNA of the CDR3 is TGTGCCAGCAGCGTCGGGGGTGGCACCGGGGAGCTGTTTTTT.

The chain uses TRBV14 and TRBJ2-1, with D maybe TRBD2 (6 bases). Trimming left V 4 bases short and J 8 bases short, with 15 bases between. The CDR3 is 14 amino acids. Per germline, CDR1 SGHDN and CDR2 FVKESK. The CDR3 sequence is CASSRGLPVDEQFF. The CDR3 DNA sequence: TGTGCCAGCAGCCGGGGACTGCCTGTCGATGAGCAGTTCTTC.

The chain is built from TRBV2 and TRBJ2-1; no reliable D call. CDR1 is SNHLY, CDR2 FYNNEI, per germline. This CDR3 is built from 12 residues. V lost 5 bases, J lost 10 bases, and 12 bases lay in between. CDR3 in DNA: TGTGCCAGCAGTTCCGTAAATAGAGAGCAGTTCTTC. Protein: CASSSVNREQFF.

This clonotype was found many times. This chain uses TRBV27 with TRBJ2-7; D might be TRBD1 or TRBD2, each matching 5 bases. The CDR3 spans 15 residues. The V and J ends lost 0 bases and 1 base respectively, with 10 bases between them. In germline, CDR1 is MNHEY, CDR2 SMNVEV (reference sequence). The CDR3 region is CASSLSGTVSYEQYF. Here the CDR3 DNA reads TGTGCCAGCAGTTTATCGGGGACGGTGTCCTACGAGCAGTACTTC.